These T cell receptor beta chains were read from a single sample in a study of T cells in Graves' hyperthyroidism and ophthalmopathy. TCRdb re-analysed the multiplex PCR reads in MiXCR, keeping a single row per CDR3 protein. The top ten clones hold approximately 46% of a sample with 210,000 or so distinct CDR3 sequences, approximately 17% of them seen once. The sequencing input was blood. The receptor source for this set is a man aged 45 to 65 with Graves' hyperthyroidism. The CDR3 runs from the conserved cysteine through the conserved F or W. A D gene is named only where the DNA matches it firmly. Size is stated for part of the rows, as once, few or many counts, or as a class when the clone is expanded.

abundance	d_gene	j_gene	v_gene	CDR3aa	CDR3nt
many	-	TRBJ1-5	TRBV28	CASSLGQGFQPQHF	TGTGCCAGCAGTTTAGGGCAGGGATTTCAGCCCCAGCATTTT
-	-	TRBJ1-2	TRBV20-1	CSARTHSGPTGGYTF	TGCAGTGCTAGGACCCACTCCGGGCCAACTGGAGGCTACACCTTC
many	TRBD2	TRBJ2-1	TRBV5-1	CASSLHGLAGVNEQFF	TGCGCCAGCAGCCTACACGGACTAGCGGGAGTCAATGAGCAGTTCTTC
many	-	TRBJ2-5	TRBV2	CASSEIRASQETQYF	TGTGCCAGCAGTGAAATACGGGCTAGCCAAGAGACCCAGTACTTC
many	TRBD2	TRBJ2-3	TRBV12-3/TRBV12-4	CASSPSTSGSTDTQYF	TGTGCCAGCAGTCCCTCGACTAGCGGGAGCACAGATACGCAGTATTTT
-	-	TRBJ2-3	TRBV7-2	CASSSGHADTQYF	TGTGCCAGCAGCTCCGGACATGCCGATACGCAGTATTTT
many	-	TRBJ2-1	TRBV7-2	CASSRANYNEQFF	TGTGCCAGCAGCCGGGCCAATTACAATGAGCAGTTCTTC
many	TRBD1	TRBJ1-1	TRBV28	CASSANRDREAFF	TGTGCCAGCAGCGCAAACCGGGACAGGGAAGCTTTCTTT
-	-	TRBJ1-3	TRBV12-3/TRBV12-4	CASQASLNTIYF	TGTGCCAGCCAAGCCTCCTTAAACACCATATATTTT
-	TRBD2	TRBJ2-3	TRBV24-1	CATSEPTSGSPDTQYF	TGTGCCACCAGTGAGCCGACTAGCGGGAGCCCAGATACGCAGTATTTT
many	TRBD1	TRBJ2-2	TRBV24-1	CATATGGRTGELFF	TGTGCCACCGCGACAGGGGGCCGTACCGGGGAGCTGTTTTTT
-	-	TRBJ2-3	TRBV20-1	CSARTDPSTDTQYF	TGCAGTGCTCGGACTGACCCTAGCACAGATACGCAGTATTTT
-	-	TRBJ2-5	TRBV7-9	CASSRRSEETQYF	TGTGCCAGCAGCCGCAGGAGTGAGGAGACCCAGTACTTC
-	-	TRBJ1-2	TRBV19	CASSPRGRNGYTF	TGTGCCAGTAGTCCCCGGGGGAGGAATGGCTACACCTTC
many	-	TRBJ2-3	TRBV11-2	CASSLDQGPQYF	TGTGCCAGCAGCTTAGATCAGGGCCCGCAGTATTTT
many	-	TRBJ2-7	TRBV3-1	CASSRGKSREQYF	TGTGCCAGCAGCCGAGGGAAGTCCCGGGAGCAGTACTTC
-	TRBD2	TRBJ2-4	TRBV6-1	CASTDGRENQNIQYF	TGTGCCAGCACCGACGGGAGGGAGAACCAAAACATTCAGTACTTC
few	-	TRBJ2-5	TRBV5-5	CASSSLSAGETQYF	TGTGCCAGCAGCTCTCTTAGTGCGGGAGAGACCCAGTACTTC
-	-	TRBJ2-3	TRBV24-1	CATSDPTGPHTDTQYF	TGTGCCACCAGTGATCCCACAGGGCCCCACACAGATACGCAGTATTTT
many	TRBD1	TRBJ2-3	TRBV5-1	CASSIPGTGGLWTDTQYF	TGCGCCAGCAGCATACCCGGGACAGGGGGCCTATGGACAGATACGCAGTATTTT
many	TRBD2	TRBJ2-7	TRBV11-2	CASSFSGTAYEQYF	TGTGCCAGCAGCTTTAGCGGGACTGCCTACGAGCAGTACTTC
many	-	TRBJ1-1	TRBV20-1	CSARAPYFRGLGTEAFF	TGCAGTGCTAGAGCCCCCTATTTTAGGGGCTTAGGCACTGAAGCTTTCTTT
many	-	TRBJ2-1	TRBV12-3/TRBV12-4	CASSLRQYNEQFF	TGTGCCAGCAGTTTACGGCAGTACAATGAGCAGTTCTTC
-	-	TRBJ2-2	TRBV3-1	CASSALNTGELFF	TGTGCCAGCAGCGCACTGAACACCGGGGAGCTGTTTTTT
once	TRBD1	TRBJ1-2	TRBV3-1	CASTRGGLRGYTF	TGTGCCAGCACCAGGGGGGGCCTGAGAGGCTACACCTTC
many	TRBD1	TRBJ1-5	TRBV20-1	CSARTGTGYSNQPQHF	TGCAGTGCTAGGACCGGGACAGGGTATAGCAATCAGCCCCAGCATTTT
few	-	TRBJ1-6	TRBV6-1	CASSREFNSPLHF	TGTGCCAGTTCCAGGGAGTTTAATTCACCCCTCCACTTT
-	TRBD1	TRBJ1-6	TRBV5-4	CASSSDAGQGYSPLHF	TGTGCCAGCAGCTCGGACGCAGGACAGGGCTATTCACCCCTCCACTTT
many	-	TRBJ1-1	TRBV7-9	CASSTYKHQNTEAFF	TGTGCCAGCAGCACTTATAAGCACCAGAACACTGAAGCTTTCTTT
few	TRBD1	TRBJ2-7	TRBV25-1	CAISGQSSYEQYF	TGTGCCATCTCGGGACAGAGCTCCTACGAGCAGTACTTC
many	TRBD2	TRBJ2-3	TRBV15	CATSRGLADTQYF	TGTGCCACCAGCCGGGGACTAGCAGATACGCAGTATTTT
-	-	TRBJ2-2	TRBV7-2	CASSSQLLNTGELFF	TGTGCCAGCAGCTCCCAATTACTGAACACCGGGGAGCTGTTTTTT